Here is one T cell receptor beta chain with its context. The antigen remains unidentified. The data were obtained in a study of T cell responses to AZD1222 COVID-19 vaccine. Libraries were prepared by immunoSEQ multiplex PCR; TCRdb keeps only in-frame clonotypes and omits some of them. Here the sample spans over 45,000 clones, 89% being singletons. Overall study results and limits: The reported proportion of spike-specific TCRs targeting unmutated variant regions was nearly half. Spike-specific TCR depth and breadth grew after two AZD1222 doses. Females made up more of the donors, who were largely white British, and clonal diversity may have come out too low. Baseline serology detected seropositivity in only a handful of AZD1222 recipients.

This CDR3 is 12 amino acids long. Trimming stripped 5 bases from V and 3 bases from J, with 8 bases between. The input for sequencing was peripheral blood, taken on day 0 of AZD1222 vaccination. This sequence originates from an adult in good health. V gene TRBV12-3 or TRBV12-4 combines with J gene TRBJ2-7, with a weak D call TRBD1 (5 bases). Here the CDR3 reads CASSPQGYEQYF. CDR3 DNA sequence: TGTGCCAGCAGTCCCCAGGGCTACGAGCAGTACTTC.